Sequencing of this TCR beta chain was carried out in a study of T-cell memory formation after mild COVID-19. In germline, CDR1 is ENHRY, CDR2 SYGVKD. The CDR3 sequence is 15 residues long. J lost 3 bases, V lost 4 bases, and 9 bases had no gene match. This clonotype has only a few counts. TCRdb reanalysed the 5' RACE reads using MiXCR and keeps one entry per CDR3 protein. This table holds under 450,000 distinct CDR3 sequences, 13% to 15% found once. This chain links TRBV10-3 with TRBJ2-7, with 7 bases fitting TRBD2. The receptor was isolated from a young man who had mild COVID-19 (a few samples of this study predate the infection). Cell type and time point are not known. Sequenced material: PBMCs or a T cell subset sorted from them (not recorded which). Written as DNA, the CDR3 is TGTGCCATCAGTGGGCCCGGGACTACAATCTACGAGCAGTACTTC. Translating gives CAISGPGTTIYEQYF.